What follows are 9 T cell receptor beta chains derived from one specimen sequenced in a study of PD-L1 blockade in urothelial cancer. Only in-frame clones appear in the TCRdb table, and some are missing; sequencing was by immunoSEQ multiplex PCR. The sample has 60,000 or so clones; over 75% are singletons. The input for sequencing was PBMCs, taken around atezolizumab (anti-PD-L1) treatment. The origin of the receptors is an older man with urothelial cancer.

The sample holds a few counts of this clone. The gene calls are TRBV7-2 and TRBJ2-2; weak D call: TRBD2 (6 bases). The V end was cut by 1 base, the J end by 2 bases, with 11 bases between. Germline values: CDR1 SGHTA, CDR2 FQGNSA. The CDR3 is 16 amino acids. The CDR3 protein is CASSLVAGFNTGELFF. In DNA form, the CDR3 reads TGTGCCAGCAGCTTAGTGGCGGGGTTTAACACCGGGGAGCTGTTTTTT.

CDR3 loop: CASSQPGTDFSYEQYF. CDR3 in DNA: TGCGCCAGCAGCCAACCCGGGACAGACTTCTCCTACGAGCAGTACTTC. This rearrangement joins TRBV4-1 to TRBJ2-7; 7 positions match TRBD1. The CDR3 has 16 residues. CDR1 is MGHRA and CDR2 is YSYEKL in the germline V gene. The V gene end was trimmed by 2 bases and the J gene end by 0 bases; junction bases not matched to a gene: 7.

This clone was seen only a few times. The junction does not match germline at one end; this may be a read error. The rearrangement joins TRBV4-2 to TRBJ2-5, with a weak D call TRBD2 (5 bases). The CDR3 is made up of 14 amino acids. Germline V gene sequence: CDR1 LGHNA, CDR2 YNFKEQ. In DNA form, the CDR3 reads TGTGCCAGCAGCCAAGGAGGGCTTCTAGAGCCCCAGTACTTC. Translation gives CASSQGGLLEPQYF.

As DNA, the CDR3 is TGTGCCAGCACTCAGGGTAGTGGAGATACGCAGTATTTT. Translating it yields CASTQGSGDTQYF. V gene TRBV28 combines with J gene TRBJ2-3; a possible D gene is TRBD1 (5 bases). V was trimmed by 7 bases and J by 5 bases, leaving 13 bases between them. Looked up from germline, CDR1 is MDHEN and CDR2 is SYDVKM. CDR3 length: 13 residues.

V is TRBV5-1 and J is TRBJ2-7, with D perhaps matching TRBD2 (5 bases). V gave up 3 bases and J gave up 0 bases, with 13 bases separating them. Germline V gene sequence: CDR1 SGHRS, CDR2 YFSETQ. The CDR3 totals 15 residues. CDR3 nucleotide sequence: TGCGCCAGCAGCTCCCCAGCGGCTCGCTCCTACGAGCAGTACTTC. This codes for CASSSPAARSYEQYF.

V is TRBV9 and J is TRBJ2-3; D is perhaps TRBD2 (6 bases). The CDR3 runs 16 residues. Germline assignment: CDR1 SGDLS and CDR2 YYNGEE. The ends were cut back, 3 bases at V and 6 bases at J, with 20 bases in the middle. In DNA, the CDR3 is TGTGCCAGCAGCGATTACTCGGGACTGCGAACGGATACGCAGTATTTT. Protein sequence: CASSDYSGLRTDTQYF.

The CDR3 DNA reads as TGTGCCGCCCAAACCGGACTAGCCTACAATGAGCAGTTCTTC. Its protein is CAAQTGLAYNEQFF. V is TRBV10-3 and J is TRBJ2-1, with 7 positions matching TRBD2. Germline CDR1 ENHRY, CDR2 SYGVKD. CDR3 size: 14 residues. The V gene end was trimmed by 11 bases and the J gene end by 2 bases; junction bases not matched to a gene: 9.

The chain recombines TRBV5-1 with TRBJ2-5; 8 bases align to TRBD2. Germline CDR1 SGHRS, CDR2 YFSETQ. V lost 7 bases, J lost 1 base, and 9 bases stayed unmatched. CDR3 size: 15 residues. The CDR3 nucleotides are TGCGCCAGCTCGCCAACTAGCGGTACCCAAGAGACCCAGTACTTC. As protein: CASSPTSGTQETQYF. Supplemented by reference TRBV5-1 and TRBJ2-5, the full variable domain reads KAGVTQTPRYLIKTRGQQVTLSCSPISGHRSVSWYQQTPGQGLQFLFEYFSETQRNKGNFPGRFSGRQFSNSRSEMNVSTLELGDSALYLCASSPTSGTQETQYFGPGTRLLVL.

The chain couples TRBV5-4 to TRBJ2-3, with 10 positions matching TRBD2. The V gene's germline CDR1 is SGHNT and CDR2 YYREEE (reference sequence). With 4 bases clipped from V and 3 bases from J, the junction kept 11 bases outside the gene matches. This CDR3 is 17 amino acids long. The CDR3 region has the DNA TGTGCCAGCAGCCCGAGAAGCGGGAGGGCCGGAACAGATACGCAGTATTTT. Protein sequence: CASSPRSGRAGTDTQYF.